This T cell receptor (beta chain) came from a study (dated by TCRdb to the mid-2010s). Context from the whole study: Whether tumor-infiltrating Tregs in breast cancer are recruited from blood Tregs or converted in situ from other CD4+ T cell subsets was tested. Results the study describes overall, beyond this receptor: The TCR alpha and beta sequences of tumor-infiltrating Tregs showed the greatest overlap with tumor naive CD4+ T cells, followed by blood naive CD4+ T cells. The TCR gene usage of tumor memory CD4+ T cells clustered together with blood and lymph node memory CD4+ cells and with lymph node naive CD4+ cells. Validation in the larger cohort was restricted to a single TCR beta V-J rearrangement rather than whole repertoires.

There are a few counts of this clonotype. Its antigen specificity is not known. Base qualities are not recorded, but no much larger clone differs from it by a single base. The Miltenyi Naive CD4+ T Cell Isolation kit was used to purify naive CD4+ T cells, and CD25 microbeads were used to remove Tregs. Tregs, naive and memory CD4+ T cells from tumor, blood and ipsilateral draining lymph nodes of five breast cancer patients underwent full-length TCR alpha and beta sequencing. Tumor tissue and lymph nodes obtained by ipsilateral axillary dissection were perfused with PBS, cut into small pieces and digested using collagenase I and hyaluronidase. A purity exceeding 90% was confirmed by FACS for the sorted cell populations. Full-length TCR variable regions were amplified by 5' RACE PCR using constant-region reverse primers, and then by semi-nested PCR using Nested Universal Primer A. The ReliaPrep RNA Cell Miniprep System was used to extract total RNA, which was then reverse transcribed into 5'RACE-ready cDNA with the SMARTer RACE 5'/3' Kit. Full-length TCR alpha and beta libraries were barcoded with multiplex adaptors and sequenced on an Illumina MiSeq. As for the authors' bioinformatics: For each of nine subset-tissue groups, sequencing data from the five patients were combined, and the groups were compared by unsupervised clustering of TCR gene usage. Repertoire similarity was calculated with the Morisita-Horn index, weighting shared sequences by their contribution to each repertoire. TCRdb trimmed the raw reads at Q25, called clones with MiXCR and kept productive beta chains. Duplicate CDR3 protein sequences are folded into a single record with the most common DNA and genes. V and J calls and clone size were set by TCRdb, not the authors. This sample holds 53,000 or so distinct CDR3 sequences; about 25% were observed only once. Clones ranked in the top ten supply more than 3% of the sample.

The CDR3 goes from the cysteine to the phenylalanine over 16 residues. Left in the record is the CDR3 DNA by itself, 48 bases read in frame from the first base. CDR1 and CDR2 are drawn from the germline V gene (reference sequence): LNHNV, YYDKDF. The V and J ends are trimmed by 1 base and 4 bases, leaving 15 bases between them. The sequenced sample consisted of tumor-infiltrating naive CD4+ T cells sorted from the breast tumor. The sample's cell subset or site, from its label and the paper: naive CD4+ T cells, CD4+CD45RA+CD25-. The receptor's source is a female donor with breast cancer. The rearranged segments are TRBV15 and TRBJ2-3; a confident D gene designation cannot be given. The DNA sequence reads TGTGCCACCAGCAGAGTTCGGCAGACCTACCCAGATACGCAGTATTTT. Its protein is CATSRVRQTYPDTQYF.